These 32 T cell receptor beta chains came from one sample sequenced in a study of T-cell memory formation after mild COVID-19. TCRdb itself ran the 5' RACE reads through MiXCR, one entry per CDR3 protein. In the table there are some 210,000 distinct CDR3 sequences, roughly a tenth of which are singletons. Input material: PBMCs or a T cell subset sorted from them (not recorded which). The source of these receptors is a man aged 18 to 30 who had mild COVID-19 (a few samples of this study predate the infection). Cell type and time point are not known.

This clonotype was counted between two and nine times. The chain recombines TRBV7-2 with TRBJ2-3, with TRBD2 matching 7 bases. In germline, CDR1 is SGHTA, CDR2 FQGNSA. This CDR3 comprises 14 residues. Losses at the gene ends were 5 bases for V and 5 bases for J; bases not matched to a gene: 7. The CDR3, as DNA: TGTGCCAGCAGCGCAGCGGGGACGGGAGATACGCAGTATTTT. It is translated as CASSAAGTGDTQYF.

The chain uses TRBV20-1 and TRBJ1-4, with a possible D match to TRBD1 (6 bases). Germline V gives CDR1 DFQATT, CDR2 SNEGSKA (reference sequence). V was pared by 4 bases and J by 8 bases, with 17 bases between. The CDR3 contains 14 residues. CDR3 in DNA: TGCAGTGCTATCCTCCCAGGGGTTTACGAAAAACTGTTTTTT. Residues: CSAILPGVYEKLFF.

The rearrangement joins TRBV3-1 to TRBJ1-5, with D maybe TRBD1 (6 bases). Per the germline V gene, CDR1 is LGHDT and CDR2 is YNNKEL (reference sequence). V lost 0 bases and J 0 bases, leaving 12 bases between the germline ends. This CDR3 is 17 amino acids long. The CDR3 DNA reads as TGTGCCAGCAGCCAAGATCCGGGGGGGCGTAGCAATCAGCCCCAGCATTTT. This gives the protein CASSQDPGGRSNQPQHF.

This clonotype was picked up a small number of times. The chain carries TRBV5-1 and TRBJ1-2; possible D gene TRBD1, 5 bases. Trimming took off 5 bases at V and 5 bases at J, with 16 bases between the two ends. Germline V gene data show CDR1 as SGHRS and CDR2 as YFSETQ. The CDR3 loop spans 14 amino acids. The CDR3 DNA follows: TGCGCCAGCAGATCCGACTCGGGGCAGTATGGCTACACCTTC. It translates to CASRSDSGQYGYTF.

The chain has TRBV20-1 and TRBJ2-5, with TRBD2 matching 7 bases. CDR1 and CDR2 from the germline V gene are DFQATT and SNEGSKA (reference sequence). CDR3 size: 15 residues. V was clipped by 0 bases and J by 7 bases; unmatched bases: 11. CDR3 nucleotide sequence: TGCAGTGCTAGAGATCTTGCTAGCGGACCCGGGACCCAGTACTTC. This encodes CSARDLASGPGTQYF.

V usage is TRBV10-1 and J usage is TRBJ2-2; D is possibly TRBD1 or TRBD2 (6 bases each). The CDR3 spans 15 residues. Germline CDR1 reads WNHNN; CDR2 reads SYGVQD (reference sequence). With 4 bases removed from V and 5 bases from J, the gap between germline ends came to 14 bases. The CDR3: CASSVGGRKTGELFF. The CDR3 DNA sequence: TGCGCCAGCAGTGTGGGGGGCCGTAAGACCGGGGAGCTGTTTTTT.

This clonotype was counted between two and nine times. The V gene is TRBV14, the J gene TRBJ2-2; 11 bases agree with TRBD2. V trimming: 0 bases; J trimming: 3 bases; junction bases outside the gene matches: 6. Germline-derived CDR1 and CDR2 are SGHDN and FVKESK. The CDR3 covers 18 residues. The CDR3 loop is CASSQEGLAGGDTGELFF. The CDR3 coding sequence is TGTGCCAGCAGCCAAGAGGGCCTAGCGGGGGGCGACACCGGGGAGCTGTTTTTT.

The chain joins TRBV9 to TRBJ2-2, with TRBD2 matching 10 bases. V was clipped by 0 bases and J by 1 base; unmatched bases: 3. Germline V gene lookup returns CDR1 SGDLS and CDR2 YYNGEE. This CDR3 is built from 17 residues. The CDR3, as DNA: TGTGCCAGCAGCGTAGTAAGACTAGCGGGGAACACCGGGGAGCTGTTTTTT. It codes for CASSVVRLAGNTGELFF.

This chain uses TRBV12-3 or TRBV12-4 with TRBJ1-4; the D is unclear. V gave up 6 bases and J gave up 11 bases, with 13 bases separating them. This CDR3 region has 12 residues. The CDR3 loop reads CASSPELGKLFF. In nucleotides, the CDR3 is TGTGCCAGCAGCCCGGAACTCGGGAAACTGTTTTTT.

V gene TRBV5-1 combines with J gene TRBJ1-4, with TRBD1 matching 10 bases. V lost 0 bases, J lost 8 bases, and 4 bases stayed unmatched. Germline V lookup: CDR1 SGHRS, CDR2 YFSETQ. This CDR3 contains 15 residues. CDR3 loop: CASSLEGQGLEKLFF. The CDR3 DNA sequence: TGCGCCAGCAGCTTGGAGGGACAGGGGCTCGAAAAACTGTTTTTT. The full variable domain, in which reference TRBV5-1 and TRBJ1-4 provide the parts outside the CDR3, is KAGVTQTPRYLIKTRGQQVTLSCSPISGHRSVSWYQQTPGQGLQFLFEYFSETQRNKGNFPGRFSGRQFSNSRSEMNVSTLELGDSALYLCASSLEGQGLEKLFFGSGTQLSVL.

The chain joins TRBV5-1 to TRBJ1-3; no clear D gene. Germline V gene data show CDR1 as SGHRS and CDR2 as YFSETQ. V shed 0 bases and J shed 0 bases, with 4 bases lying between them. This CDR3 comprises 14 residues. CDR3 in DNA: TGCGCCAGCAGCTTGGAGCCCTCTGGAAACACCATATATTTT. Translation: CASSLEPSGNTIYF.

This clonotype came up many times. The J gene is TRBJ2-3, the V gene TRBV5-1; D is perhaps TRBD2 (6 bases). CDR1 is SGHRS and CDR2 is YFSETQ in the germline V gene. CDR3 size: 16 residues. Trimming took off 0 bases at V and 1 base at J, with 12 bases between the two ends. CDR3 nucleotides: TGCGCCAGCAGCTTGGCCCTGGGCGGGGGCACAGATACGCAGTATTTT. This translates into CASSLALGGGTDTQYF.

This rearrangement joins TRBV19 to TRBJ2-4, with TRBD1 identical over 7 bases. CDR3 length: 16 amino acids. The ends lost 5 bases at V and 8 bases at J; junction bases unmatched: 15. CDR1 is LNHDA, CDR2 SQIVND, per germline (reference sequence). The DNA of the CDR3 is TGTGCCAGTAGTCACATCCGGGACAGAGAGGGAGACATTCAGTACTTC. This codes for CASSHIRDREGDIQYF. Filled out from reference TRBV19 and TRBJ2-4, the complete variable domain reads DGGITQSPKYLFRKEGQNVTLSCEQNLNHDAMYWYRQDPGQGLRLIYYSQIVNDFQKGDIAEGYSVSREKKESFPLTVTSAQKNPTAFYLCASSHIRDREGDIQYFGAGTRLSVL.

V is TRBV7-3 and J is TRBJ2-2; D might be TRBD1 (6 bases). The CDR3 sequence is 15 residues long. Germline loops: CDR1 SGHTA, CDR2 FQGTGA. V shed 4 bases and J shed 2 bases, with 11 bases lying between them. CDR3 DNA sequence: TGTGCCAGCAGCTCCCGACAGGATAACACCGGGGAGCTGTTTTTT. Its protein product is CASSSRQDNTGELFF.

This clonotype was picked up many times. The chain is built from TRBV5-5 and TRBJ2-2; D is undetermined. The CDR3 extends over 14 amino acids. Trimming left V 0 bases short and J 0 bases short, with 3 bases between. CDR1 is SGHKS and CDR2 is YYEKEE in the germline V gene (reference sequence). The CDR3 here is CASSLGANTGELFF. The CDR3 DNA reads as TGTGCCAGCAGCTTGGGCGCGAACACCGGGGAGCTGTTTTTT.

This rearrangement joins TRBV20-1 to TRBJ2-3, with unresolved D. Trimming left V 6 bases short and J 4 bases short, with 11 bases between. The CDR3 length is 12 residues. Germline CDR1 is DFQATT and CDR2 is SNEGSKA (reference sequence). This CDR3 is CSASQRADTQYF. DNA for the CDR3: TGCAGTGCCTCTCAAAGGGCAGATACGCAGTATTTT.

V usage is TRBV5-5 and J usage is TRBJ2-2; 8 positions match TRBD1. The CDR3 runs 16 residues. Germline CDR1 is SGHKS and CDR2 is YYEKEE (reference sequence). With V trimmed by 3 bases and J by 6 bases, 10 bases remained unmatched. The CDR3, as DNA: TGTGCCAGCAGCTGGACAGGGCGGAGAGGATCCGGGGAGCTGTTTTTT. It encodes CASSWTGRRGSGELFF. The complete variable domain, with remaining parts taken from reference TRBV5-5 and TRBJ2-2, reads DAGVTQSPTHLIKTRGQQVTLRCSPISGHKSVSWYQQVLGQGPQFIFQYYEKEERGRGNFPDRFSARQFPNYSSELNVNALLLGDSALYLCASSWTGRRGSGELFFGEGSRLTVL.

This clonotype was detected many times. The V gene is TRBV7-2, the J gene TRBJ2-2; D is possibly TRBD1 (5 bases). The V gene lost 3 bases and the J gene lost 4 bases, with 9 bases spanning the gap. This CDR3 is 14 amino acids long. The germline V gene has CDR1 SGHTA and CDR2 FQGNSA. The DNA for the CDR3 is TGTGCCAGCAGCTTCAGGGTCGGCACCGGGGAGCTGTTTTTT. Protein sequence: CASSFRVGTGELFF.

For the CDR3, the DNA is TGTGCCAGCAGCTTAATCGTGGAGACCCAGTACTTC. Translating gives CASSLIVETQYF. The gene calls are TRBV7-9 and TRBJ2-5; D is unclear. The V end was cut by 2 bases, the J end by 5 bases, with 6 bases between. This CDR3 has 12 residues. Germline values: CDR1 SEHNR, CDR2 FQNEAQ (reference sequence). Full variable domain (rest looked up from reference TRBV7-9 and TRBJ2-5): DTGVSQNPRHKITKRGQNVTFRCDPISEHNRLYWYRQTLGQGPEFLTYFQNEAQLEKSRLLSDRFSAERPKGSFSTLEIQRTEQGDSAMYLCASSLIVETQYFGPGTRLLVL.

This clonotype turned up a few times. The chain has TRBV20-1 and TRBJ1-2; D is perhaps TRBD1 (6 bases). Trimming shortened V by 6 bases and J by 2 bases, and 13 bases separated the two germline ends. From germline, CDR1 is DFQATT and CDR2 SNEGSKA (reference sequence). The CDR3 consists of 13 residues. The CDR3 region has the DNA TGCAGTGCGGTGGGTGACAGGAACTATGGCTACACCTTC. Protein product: CSAVGDRNYGYTF.

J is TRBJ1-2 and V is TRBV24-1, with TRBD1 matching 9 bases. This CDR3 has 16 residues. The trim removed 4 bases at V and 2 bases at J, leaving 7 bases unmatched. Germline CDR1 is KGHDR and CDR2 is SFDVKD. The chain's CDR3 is CATSDPRTGDNYGYTF. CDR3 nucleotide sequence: TGTGCCACCAGTGACCCTCGGACAGGGGACAACTATGGCTACACCTTC.

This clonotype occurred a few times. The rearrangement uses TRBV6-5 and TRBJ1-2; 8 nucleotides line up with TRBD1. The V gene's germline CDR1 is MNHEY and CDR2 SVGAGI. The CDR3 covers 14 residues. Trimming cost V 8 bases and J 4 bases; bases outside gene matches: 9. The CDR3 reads CASGGSGGFYGYTF. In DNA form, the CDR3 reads TGTGCCAGCGGGGGCTCAGGGGGCTTCTATGGCTACACCTTC.

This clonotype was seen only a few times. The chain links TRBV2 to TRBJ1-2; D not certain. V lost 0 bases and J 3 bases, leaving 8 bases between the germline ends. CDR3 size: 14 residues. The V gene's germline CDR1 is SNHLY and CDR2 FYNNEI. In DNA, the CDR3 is TGTGCCAGCAGTGAAGCGGCAGGCGACTATGGCTACACCTTC. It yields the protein CASSEAAGDYGYTF.

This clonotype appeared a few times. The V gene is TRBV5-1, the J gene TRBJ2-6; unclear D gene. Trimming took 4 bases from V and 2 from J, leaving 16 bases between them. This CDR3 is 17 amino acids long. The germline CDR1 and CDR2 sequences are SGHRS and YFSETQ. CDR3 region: CASSRRTAPPGANVLTF. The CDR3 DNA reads TGCGCCAGCAGCCGAAGGACGGCCCCACCTGGGGCCAACGTCCTGACTTTC.

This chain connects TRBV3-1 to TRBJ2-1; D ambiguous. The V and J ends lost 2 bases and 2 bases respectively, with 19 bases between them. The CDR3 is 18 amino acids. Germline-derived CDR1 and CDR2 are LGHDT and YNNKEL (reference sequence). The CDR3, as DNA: TGTGCCAGCAGCCAACCACCCGGACCCCACCCTGCCTACAATGAGCAGTTCTTC. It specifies CASSQPPGPHPAYNEQFF.

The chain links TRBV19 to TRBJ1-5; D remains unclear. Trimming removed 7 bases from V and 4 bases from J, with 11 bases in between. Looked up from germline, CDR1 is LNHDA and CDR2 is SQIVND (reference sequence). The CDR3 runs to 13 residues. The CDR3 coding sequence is TGTGCCAGTAATTCACAGCTGAATCAGCCCCAGCATTTT. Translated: CASNSQLNQPQHF.

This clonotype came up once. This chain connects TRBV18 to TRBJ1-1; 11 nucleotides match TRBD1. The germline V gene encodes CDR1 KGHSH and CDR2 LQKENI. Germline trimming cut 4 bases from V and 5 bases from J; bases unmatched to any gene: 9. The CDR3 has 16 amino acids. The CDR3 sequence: CASSLRGQGDPTEAFF. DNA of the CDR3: TGTGCCAGCTCACTACGGGGACAGGGGGATCCGACTGAAGCTTTCTTT. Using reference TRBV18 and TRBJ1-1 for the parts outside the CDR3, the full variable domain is NAGVMQNPRHLVRRRGQEARLRCSPMKGHSHVYWYRQLPEEGLKFMVYLQKENIIDESGMPKERFSAEFPKEGPSILRIQQVVRGDSAAYFCASSLRGQGDPTEAFFGQGTRLTVV.

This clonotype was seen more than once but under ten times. The CDR3 is CASRPPKYAGLNTEAFF. DNA of the CDR3: TGTGCCAGCAGACCCCCTAAGTATGCGGGGTTGAACACTGAAGCTTTCTTT. The V and J genes are TRBV6-2 or TRBV6-3 and TRBJ1-1; D is unclear. Germline assignment: CDR1 MNHEY and CDR2 SVGEGT. V lost 6 bases, J lost 0 bases, and 20 bases lay in between. This CDR3 has 17 amino acids.

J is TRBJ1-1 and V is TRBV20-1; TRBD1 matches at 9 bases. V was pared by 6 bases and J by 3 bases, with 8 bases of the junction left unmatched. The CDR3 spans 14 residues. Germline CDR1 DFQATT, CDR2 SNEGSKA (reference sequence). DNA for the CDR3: TGCAGTGCCCCTCGACAGGGGGAGTACACTGAAGCTTTCTTT. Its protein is CSAPRQGEYTEAFF.

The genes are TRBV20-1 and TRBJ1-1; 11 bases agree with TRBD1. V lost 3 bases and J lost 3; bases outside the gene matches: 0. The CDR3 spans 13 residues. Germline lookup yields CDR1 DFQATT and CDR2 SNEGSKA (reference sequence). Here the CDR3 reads CSARDRGHTEAFF. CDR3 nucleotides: TGCAGTGCTAGGGACAGGGGGCACACTGAAGCTTTCTTT.

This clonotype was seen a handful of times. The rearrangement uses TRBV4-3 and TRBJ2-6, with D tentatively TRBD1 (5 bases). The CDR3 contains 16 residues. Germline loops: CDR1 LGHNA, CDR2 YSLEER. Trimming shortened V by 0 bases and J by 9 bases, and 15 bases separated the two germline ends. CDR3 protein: CASSQERGAGNNVLTF. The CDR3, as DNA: TGCGCCAGCAGCCAAGAAAGGGGCGCTGGGAACAACGTCCTGACTTTC.

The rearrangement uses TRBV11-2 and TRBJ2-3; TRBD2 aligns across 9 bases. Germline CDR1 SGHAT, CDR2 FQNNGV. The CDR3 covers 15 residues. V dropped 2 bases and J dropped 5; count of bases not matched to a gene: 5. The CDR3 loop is CASSLNSGGGDTQYF. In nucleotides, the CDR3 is TGTGCCAGCAGCTTAAATAGCGGGGGAGGAGATACGCAGTATTTT.